These 30 T cell receptor beta chains originate from one sample sequenced in a study of T cells in Graves' hyperthyroidism and ophthalmopathy. Regions amplified from RNA transcripts were the TCR beta CDR3 regions. TCR CDR3 regions were first amplified by RT-PCR with HTBI primers. TCRdb itself ran the multiplex PCR reads through MiXCR, one entry per CDR3 protein. The sample has hundreds of thousands of distinct CDR3 sequences, 25% seen once; the top ten hold over 70%. Sequenced material: blood. The receptors shown here come from a man aged 45 to 65 with Graves' hyperthyroidism.

The gene calls are TRBV20-1 and TRBJ2-7; 7 bases are shared with TRBD1. Germline V gives CDR1 DFQATT, CDR2 SNEGSKA (reference sequence). The V and J ends lost 2 bases and 5 bases, in that order; junction bases with no gene match: 6. CDR3 size: 13 residues. This CDR3 reads CSARLTGIDEQYF. The DNA of the CDR3 is TGCAGTGCTAGATTGACAGGGATCGACGAGCAGTACTTC.

This clonotype was seen more than once but under ten times. V is TRBV13 and J is TRBJ2-7; D unclear. The CDR3 consists of 13 residues. Germline V lookup: CDR1 PRHDT, CDR2 FYEKMQ (reference sequence). V was pared by 5 bases and J by 2 bases, with 10 bases between. The CDR3 reads CASSPPRAYEQYF. For the CDR3, the DNA is TGTGCCAGCAGCCCCCCCCGCGCCTACGAGCAGTACTTC.

This clonotype was seen only a few times. The V gene is TRBV30, the J gene TRBJ2-1, with D perhaps matching TRBD1 (5 bases). Germline V lookup: CDR1 GTSNPN, CDR2 SVGIG (reference sequence). The CDR3 totals 12 residues. Trimming shortened V by 5 bases and J by 8 bases, and 13 bases separated the two germline ends. The CDR3 DNA is TGTGCCTGGGGAAGGGGCTGGGATGAGCAGTTCTTC. This codes for CAWGRGWDEQFF. The full variable domain, its missing parts supplied by reference TRBV30 and TRBJ2-1, is SQTIHQWPATLVQPVGSPLSLECTVEGTSNPNLYWYRQAAGRGLQLLFYSVGIGQISSEVPQNLSASRPQDRQFILSSKKLLLSDSGFYLCAWGRGWDEQFFGPGTRLTVL.

A word on this clonotype: A read error is possible here, since a much larger clone lies one base away. The chain uses TRBV9 and TRBJ2-7, with TRBD1 matching over 10 bases. After removal of 4 bases from V and 2 bases from J, the junction contained 6 bases not matched to a gene. CDR3 size: 15 residues. CDR1 is SGDLS, CDR2 YYNGEE, per germline. The CDR3 region is CASSLTGTGAYEQYF. The CDR3 nucleotides are TGTGCCAGCAGCTTAACCGGGACAGGGGCCTACGAGCAGTACTTC. The full variable domain, with the rest looked up from reference TRBV9 and TRBJ2-7, is DSGVTQTPKHLITATGQRVTLRCSPRSGDLSVYWYQQSLDQGLQFLIQYYNGEERAKGNILERFSAQQFPDLHSELNLSSLELGDSALYFCASSLTGTGAYEQYFGPGTRLTVT.

V and J are TRBV29-1 and TRBJ1-2; D remains unclear. Germline V CDR1 and CDR2: SQVTM, ANQGSEA. This CDR3 has 11 residues. The V end lost 5 bases, the J end lost 8 bases, and 12 bases lay between the germline ends. As DNA, the CDR3 is TGCAGCGTTTGGAAGGGAAGCGGCTACACCTTC. Amino acids: CSVWKGSGYTF.

DNA of the CDR3: TGTGCCAGCAGTGCCCCCGCCGGGACAGGCCTCCGCACAGATACGCAGTATTTT. Protein sequence: CASSAPAGTGLRTDTQYF. The chain couples TRBV19 to TRBJ2-3; 8 nucleotides line up with TRBD1. The CDR3 has 18 residues. Germline-derived CDR1 and CDR2 are LNHDA and SQIVND (reference sequence). Germline trimming cut 9 bases from V and 1 base from J; bases unmatched to any gene: 18.

The genes are TRBV20-1 and TRBJ1-4, with 7 bases lining up with TRBD1. Germline V CDR1 and CDR2: DFQATT, SNEGSKA (reference sequence). The length of the CDR3 is 18 residues. J gave up 0 bases and V 0 bases, and 10 bases lay outside the gene matches. The DNA for the CDR3 is TGCAGTGCTAGAGATAAGGCGGGACAGTCTACAACTAATGAAAAACTGTTTTTT. It codes for CSARDKAGQSTTNEKLFF.

This clonotype was recorded a few times. This chain uses TRBV20-1 with TRBJ2-1, with D unclear. This CDR3 is 12 amino acids long. V was trimmed by 7 bases and J by 0 bases, leaving 7 bases between them. CDR1 and CDR2 (germline): DFQATT, SNEGSKA (reference sequence). CDR3 sequence reads: CSGQSSYNEQFF. The DNA for the CDR3 is TGCAGTGGGCAGAGCTCCTACAATGAGCAGTTCTTC.

This chain uses TRBV20-1 with TRBJ1-4; D is ambiguous. Germline CDR1 DFQATT, CDR2 SNEGSKA (reference sequence). The CDR3 is made up of 13 amino acids. The V and J ends lost 3 bases and 7 bases respectively, with 12 bases between them. The CDR3 protein is CSARAGEGEKLFF. CDR3 sequence (DNA): TGCAGTGCTAGGGCTGGGGAGGGTGAAAAACTGTTTTTT.

This clonotype was counted between two and nine times. The rearrangement links TRBV7-9 to TRBJ2-5; the D is unclear. Germline V gene lookup returns CDR1 SEHNR and CDR2 FQNEAQ (reference sequence). V lost 1 base and J 2 bases, leaving 8 bases between the germline ends. The CDR3 loop spans 14 amino acids. CDR3 nucleotides: TGTGCCAGCAGCTTAGTGGAGTGGCAAGAGACCCAGTACTTC. This encodes CASSLVEWQETQYF.

Ten or more counts support this clonotype. The genes are TRBV27 and TRBJ2-3; TRBD2 matches 11 bases. V dropped 0 bases and J dropped 5; count of bases not matched to a gene: 7. This CDR3 has 17 residues. Germline CDR1 reads MNHEY; CDR2 reads SMNVEV (reference sequence). The CDR3 nucleotides read TGTGCCAGCAGTTTATCCCCGGGACTAGCGGTAGAAGATACGCAGTATTTT. It yields the protein CASSLSPGLAVEDTQYF.

The V and J genes are TRBV20-1 and TRBJ1-1; possible D gene TRBD1, 5 bases. The CDR3 consists of 16 residues. The ends were cut back, 2 bases at V and 0 bases at J, with 16 bases in the middle. Germline V gene sequence: CDR1 DFQATT, CDR2 SNEGSKA (reference sequence). CDR3 nucleotide sequence: TGCAGTGCTAGAAATGCAGGGCGCCGGATGAACACTGAAGCTTTCTTT. Its translation is CSARNAGRRMNTEAFF.

There are a few counts of this clonotype. This rearrangement joins TRBV24-1 to TRBJ2-3; 10 positions agree with TRBD2. CDR3 length: 16 amino acids. V was clipped by 2 bases and J by 5 bases; unmatched bases: 6. Germline lookup yields CDR1 KGHDR and CDR2 SFDVKD. The CDR3 reads CATSDSASGSIDTQYF. CDR3 coding DNA: TGTGCCACCAGTGATTCCGCTAGCGGGAGTATAGATACGCAGTATTTT.

Remarks on this clonotype: This sequence may be a read error, since a much larger clone differs from it by one base. The chain is built from TRBV28 and TRBJ2-5; a weak D match, TRBD2 (5 bases). CDR3 length equals 15 residues. V dropped 4 bases and J dropped 5 bases, with 17 bases sitting between them. Germline V lookup: CDR1 MDHEN, CDR2 SYDVKM. CDR3: CASSSPTDTGETQYF. The CDR3 region has the DNA TGTGCCAGCAGTTCCCCTACCGATACGGGGGAGACCCAGTACTTC.

In its sample, this clonotype was seen a few times. V gene TRBV5-1 combines with J gene TRBJ2-6; the D gene is possibly TRBD2 (5 bases). Germline V gene lookup returns CDR1 SGHRS and CDR2 YFSETQ. This CDR3 comprises 18 residues. Trimming removed 0 bases from V and 4 bases from J, with 17 bases in between. As DNA, the CDR3 is TGCGCCAGCAGCTTGGCGTGGACGGACGGGGTAGGGGCCAACGTCCTGACTTTC. Protein: CASSLAWTDGVGANVLTF.

This clonotype was seen a handful of times. This clone may be a read error of a much larger clone one base away. The chain is built from TRBV12-5 and TRBJ2-1; D not resolved. The CDR3 has 14 amino acids. Looked up from germline, CDR1 is LGHNT and CDR2 is FRNRAP. As DNA, the CDR3 is TGTGCTAGTGGTTTGCAAATGACCTCCAATGGGCAGTTCTTC. It translates to CASGLQMTSNGQFF.

This clonotype was counted a few times. V gene TRBV20-1 combines with J gene TRBJ1-4; 10 positions agree with TRBD1. Trimming at V came to 3 bases and at J to 0 bases, leaving 4 bases not matched to a gene. In germline, CDR1 is DFQATT, CDR2 SNEGSKA (reference sequence). The CDR3 has 16 amino acids. The chain's CDR3 is CSARWTGGATNEKLFF. DNA for the CDR3: TGCAGTGCTAGGTGGACAGGGGGGGCAACTAATGAAAAACTGTTTTTT.

The chain has TRBV5-1 and TRBJ2-5, with a possible D match to TRBD2 (5 bases). This CDR3 is 14 amino acids long. Trimming took 4 bases from V and 4 from J, leaving 14 bases between them. Germline loops: CDR1 SGHRS, CDR2 YFSETQ. This CDR3 is CASSRAVRGETQYF. The CDR3 DNA reads TGCGCCAGCAGCCGAGCGGTCCGGGGAGAGACCCAGTACTTC.

This clonotype appeared many times. V gene TRBV7-3 combines with J gene TRBJ2-3; possibly TRBD1 or TRBD2 for D (5 bases each). Germline loops: CDR1 SGHTA, CDR2 FQGTGA. CDR3 size: 13 residues. Trimming took off 4 bases at V and 6 bases at J, with 11 bases between the two ends. The chain's CDR3 is CASSSGRADTQYF. DNA for the CDR3: TGTGCCAGCAGCTCGGGACGAGCGGATACGCAGTATTTT.

This clonotype was found many times. This chain joins TRBV2 and TRBJ2-1, with a tentative D call TRBD2 (6 bases). Germline CDR1 and CDR2: SNHLY and FYNNEI. This CDR3 has 15 residues. V lost 3 bases to trimming and J lost 2 bases, with 11 bases between them. The CDR3: CASSDGRGAYNEQFF. CDR3 coding DNA: TGTGCCAGCAGTGACGGGAGAGGGGCCTACAATGAGCAGTTCTTC. The full variable domain, in which reference TRBV2 and TRBJ2-1 provide the parts outside the CDR3, is EPEVTQTPSHQVTQMGQEVILRCVPISNHLYFYWYRQILGQKVEFLVSFYNNEISEKSEIFDDQFSVERPDGSNFTLKIRSTKLEDSAMYFCASSDGRGAYNEQFFGPGTRLTVL.

In regard to this clonotype: A read error may produce the germline difference seen at one junction end. V gene TRBV12-3 or TRBV12-4 combines with J gene TRBJ2-2; 13 nucleotides align to TRBD2. The CDR3 extends over 17 amino acids. The CDR3 nucleotides read TGTGCCAGCACCTCGGGACTAGCGGGGCGGAGAACCGGGGAGCTGCTTTTT. Its protein product is CASTSGLAGRRTGELLF.

The chain recombines TRBV3-1 with TRBJ1-2; D is unresolved. Trimming stripped 4 bases from V and 3 bases from J, with 9 bases between. This CDR3 region has 13 residues. Germline V lookup: CDR1 LGHDT, CDR2 YNNKEL (reference sequence). This chain's CDR3 is CASSLRHDYGYTF. In nucleotides, the CDR3 is TGTGCCAGCAGCCTCCGGCACGACTATGGCTACACCTTC.

Worth noting for this clonotype: A much larger clone differs from this one at a single base, so this may be a read error. The chain links TRBV2 to TRBJ2-5; TRBD2 matches at 7 bases. Germline CDR1 reads SNHLY; CDR2 reads FYNNEI. V was pared by 6 bases and J by 0 bases, with 4 bases of the junction left unmatched. This CDR3 has 14 amino acids. The CDR3 DNA reads TGTGCCAGCAGGCGGGGAGGGAACCAAGAGACCCAGTACTTC. Amino acids: CASRRGGNQETQYF.

This clonotype was observed a handful of times. The chain uses TRBV19 and TRBJ2-7; D may be TRBD1 or TRBD2 (6 bases each). Trimming pared 1 base from V and 3 bases from J, leaving 10 bases between. Germline loops: CDR1 LNHDA, CDR2 SQIVND (reference sequence). The CDR3 is made up of 14 amino acids. The CDR3 DNA is TGTGCCAGTAGTATAGGAGGGGGACTCTACGAGCAGTACTTC. Its translation is CASSIGGGLYEQYF.

This clonotype occurred a few times. V and J are TRBV29-1 and TRBJ1-2; 11 nucleotides align to TRBD1. With 2 bases clipped from V and 8 bases from J, the junction kept 10 bases outside the gene matches. This CDR3 contains 15 residues. Germline loops: CDR1 SQVTM, CDR2 ANQGSEA. The DNA of the CDR3 is TGCAGCGTTGAAACCGGACAGGGGGCGTTAAGCGGCTACACCTTC. As protein: CSVETGQGALSGYTF.

The V and J genes are TRBV7-9 and TRBJ2-1, with 7 bases aligning to TRBD2. Germline trimming cut 6 bases from V and 7 bases from J; bases unmatched to any gene: 12. CDR1 SEHNR and CDR2 FQNEAQ come from the germline V gene (reference sequence). There are 15 residues in the CDR3. CDR3 protein: CASSQSGKGANEQFF. DNA of the CDR3: TGTGCCAGCAGTCAAAGCGGGAAAGGGGCGAATGAGCAGTTCTTC.

The chain combines TRBV9 with TRBJ2-7; a weak D match, TRBD2 (5 bases). The germline CDR1 and CDR2 sequences are SGDLS and YYNGEE. This CDR3 is 13 amino acids long. Deletions cut 2 bases from V and 6 bases from J, with 12 bases between. CDR3 region: CASSVGAEAEQYF. As DNA, the CDR3 is TGTGCCAGCAGCGTGGGAGCGGAGGCCGAGCAGTACTTC.

The chain employs TRBV7-3 and TRBJ1-1; 9 nucleotides align to TRBD1. The CDR3 extends over 14 amino acids. Germline V lookup: CDR1 SGHTA, CDR2 FQGTGA. The V gene end was trimmed by 5 bases and the J gene end by 8 bases; junction bases not matched to a gene: 9. In nucleotides, the CDR3 is TGTGCCAGCAGCCCTCAACCGGGACAGGGAGAAGCTTTCTTT. It specifies CASSPQPGQGEAFF.

This clonotype has ten or more counts. The chain employs TRBV6-1 and TRBJ2-7; D may correspond to TRBD1 or TRBD2 (6 bases each). This CDR3 is 13 amino acids long. CDR1 and CDR2 from the germline V gene are MNHNS and SASEGT. With 6 bases removed from V and 7 bases from J, the gap between germline ends came to 16 bases. The CDR3 nucleotides are TGTGCCAGCAGGCGGGGACCAGGGGCGGAGCAGTACTTC. Translation gives CASRRGPGAEQYF.

This clonotype appeared many times. The rearrangement uses TRBV7-9 and TRBJ1-1, with D unclear. Germline V CDR1 and CDR2: SEHNR, FQNEAQ (reference sequence). The CDR3 covers 12 residues. Trimming stripped 5 bases from V and 3 bases from J, with 7 bases between. CDR3 region: CASSPVYTEAFF. In DNA, the CDR3 is TGTGCCAGCAGCCCGGTTTACACTGAAGCTTTCTTT.